A selection of T cell receptor beta chains follows, all from one sample in a study of cytomegalovirus exposure and HLA in healthy donors. TCRdb keeps only in-frame clones here, not all; method: immunoSEQ multiplex PCR. Here the sample spans approximately 150,000 clones, 75% to 85% being singletons. Sequencing was done on a sample of PBMCs. These receptors were obtained from a man under 40 in good health and CMV-seronegative. CDR3s leave out the opening cysteine and the closing phenylalanine or tryptophan.

TRBJ2-5 | TRBV18 | ASSRDSSRETQY
TRBJ1-1 | TRBV18 | ASSPKGGTNEAF
TRBJ1-5 | TRBV28 | ASQNRGNQPQH
TRBJ1-1 | TRBV18 | ASSLGDEAF
TRBJ1-1 | TRBV28 | ASRPTGQQYTEAF
TRBJ2-7 | TRBV4-1 | ASSQEGLAGDGEQY
TRBJ2-3 | TRBV10-3 | AISESEGQGPDTQY
TRBJ2-1 | TRBV10-3 | AISESRDHYEQF
TRBJ1-3 | TRBV10-3 | AISESLYRAGNTIY
TRBJ1-2 | TRBV18 | ASSPRGIYGYT
TRBJ2-3 | TRBV1 | TSSQEQREGTDTQY
TRBJ2-7 | TRBV2 | ASSPTASYEQY
TRBJ1-1 | TRBV10-3 | AIIYSRELPVEAF
TRBJ1-3 | TRBV28 | ASSLDRGSPSGNTIY
TRBJ2-7 | TRBV5-5 | ASEGEETYEQY
TRBJ2-7 | TRBV18 | ASSAREEQY
TRBJ1-1 | TRBV15 | ATSRDWQGLRTEAF
TRBJ1-2 | TRBV27 | ASRPTGTNYGYT
TRBJ2-1 | TRBV19 | ASSSDSGSAYNEQF
TRBJ2-7 | TRBV6-6 | ASSYGPGTVEQY
TRBJ1-1 | TRBV7-3 | ASSLTSGGTEAF
TRBJ2-7 | TRBV27 | ASRTLGGGYEQY
TRBJ2-2 | TRBV18 | ASSQQGSYLTGELF
TRBJ2-1 | TRBV18 | ASSPPAGFNEQF
TRBJ2-7 | TRBV18 | ASSPRTSGSYEQY
TRBJ1-2 | TRBV25-1 | ASSPPGSFNRANSYT
TRBJ2-1 | TRBV27 | ASSYLKDRQF
TRBJ1-2 | TRBV30 | AWSVGTGYGYT
TRBJ2-7 | TRBV15 | ATSRDLLGASYEQY
TRBJ1-1 | TRBV14 | ASSQGLQLNTEAF
TRBJ2-3 | TRBV9 | ASSVGELGGGDTDTQY
TRBJ2-5 | TRBV2 | ASREGTSGPMGETQY
TRBJ1-4 | TRBV30 | AWSDHGRLDEKLF
TRBJ2-3 | TRBV5-4 | ASSFEREGRYTQY
TRBJ1-6 | TRBV7-2 | ASSLNVGRALH
TRBJ1-2 | TRBV7-9 | ASSLEGAANYGYT
TRBJ2-1 | TRBV10-2 | ASSESGGVLSYNEQF
TRBJ1-2 | TRBV14 | ASSQGPGWNGYT
TRBJ1-3 | TRBV30 | AWDSLSGNTIY
TRBJ2-5 | TRBV7-8 | ASSQGRRETQY
TRBJ2-1 | TRBV9 | ASSPSGGTGGSYNEQF
TRBJ1-2 | TRBV11-1 | ASSPQTGPYGYT
TRBJ1-2 | TRBV5-1 | ASSESEGGYGYT
TRBJ2-7 | TRBV10-3 | AISESILANHEQY
TRBJ2-5 | TRBV5-4 | ASSLDLAGGKETQY
TRBJ2-1 | TRBV28 | ASSSPGTPYNEQF
TRBJ1-1 | TRBV18 | ASSPYRTFFLGTEAF
TRBJ2-5 | TRBV5-1 | ASRSRLAGGETQY
TRBJ2-1 | TRBV14 | ASSPAWTLIYNEQF
TRBJ1-5 | TRBV5-1 | ASSLDGSNQPQH
TRBJ1-5 | TRBV27 | ATLDSPYSNQPQH
TRBJ1-1 | TRBV9 | ASSPLGQVNTEAF